The 8 T cell receptor beta chains reported below all come from one sample, sequenced in a study of T cell responses to AZD1222 COVID-19 vaccine. Assay: immunoSEQ multiplex PCR; the TCRdb copy retains only in-frame clones and omits some. The sample consists of roughly 250,000 clones, approximately 95% of them appearing once. Source: peripheral blood, taken on day 0 of AZD1222 vaccination. Receptor source: an adult in good health.

The chain recombines TRBV5-6 with TRBJ2-2; D perhaps matches TRBD2 (7 bases). V lost 2 bases to trimming and J lost 7 bases, with 12 bases between them. Germline CDR1 is SGHDT and CDR2 is YYEEEE. The CDR3 covers 14 residues. The CDR3 is CASSFGGAIGELFF. CDR3 coding DNA: TGTGCCAGCAGCTTTGGGGGGGCTATCGGGGAGCTGTTTTTT.

The chain combines TRBV11-2 with TRBJ2-7; 8 bases match TRBD1. Germline trimming cut 5 bases from V and 6 bases from J; bases unmatched to any gene: 12. CDR3 length equals 15 residues. The germline CDR1 and CDR2 sequences are SGHAT and FQNNGV. For the CDR3, the DNA is TGTGCCAGCAGCCTCACAGGGGGATCGCGTGGCGAGCAGTACTTC. Translating gives CASSLTGGSRGEQYF.

V and J are TRBV6-2 or TRBV6-3 and TRBJ2-1; TRBD2 matches 11 bases. CDR1 and CDR2 from the germline V gene are MNHEY and SVGEGT. V lost 0 bases to trimming and J lost 7 bases; unmatched junction nucleotides: 14. This CDR3 has 19 amino acids. CDR3 coding DNA: TGTGCCAGCAGTTACTCGAGTATTAGCGGGAGGGCGAGTATAAATGAGCAGTTCTTC. Translated, it gives CASSYSSISGRASINEQFF.

The chain uses TRBV6-6 and TRBJ2-3; D is unresolved. The V and J ends lost 0 bases and 6 bases respectively, with 13 bases between them. The CDR3 runs 15 residues. CDR1 and CDR2 from the germline V gene are MNHNY and SVGAGI (reference sequence). CDR3 DNA sequence: TGTGCCAGCAGTTACTCGAAGGCAGCTAGGGATACGCAGTATTTT. As protein: CASSYSKAARDTQYF.

This chain joins TRBV28 and TRBJ1-2, with D uncertain. This CDR3 has 14 amino acids. Trimming shortened V by 6 bases and J by 2 bases, and 13 bases separated the two germline ends. Per germline, CDR1 MDHEN and CDR2 SYDVKM. CDR3 nucleotides: TGTGCCAGCAGAGGGCCCGGCCGCAACTATGGCTACACCTTC. This encodes CASRGPGRNYGYTF.

This clone appeared a single time. The chain couples TRBV7-3 to TRBJ2-2; 7 bases agree with TRBD2. Losses at the gene ends were 2 bases for V and 7 bases for J; bases not matched to a gene: 4. CDR1 is SGHTA, CDR2 FQGTGA, per germline. CDR3 length equals 14 residues. The CDR3 reads CASSLGGSVGELFF. In DNA, the CDR3 is TGTGCCAGCAGCTTAGGCGGGAGCGTCGGGGAGCTGTTTTTT.

The chain uses TRBV7-3 and TRBJ2-1; TRBD2 agrees at 11 bases. The CDR3 runs to 15 residues. The germline V gene has CDR1 SGHTA and CDR2 FQGTGA. Germline trimming cut 7 bases from V and 4 bases from J; bases unmatched to any gene: 6. Here the CDR3 reads CASTAGTSGYNEQFF. Written as DNA, the CDR3 is TGTGCCAGCACCGCCGGGACTAGCGGTTACAATGAGCAGTTCTTC.

This clone occurred once. The V gene is TRBV29-1, the J gene TRBJ2-1, with 8 bases that match TRBD2. V gave up 5 bases and J gave up 7 bases; unmatched junction bases: 16. CDR1 and CDR2 (germline): SQVTM, ANQGSEA. This CDR3 is built from 16 residues. In nucleotides, the CDR3 is TGCAGCGTTCCCCGGTCGGGAGGGCTCCTGTGGAATGAGCAGTTCTTC. Its translation is CSVPRSGGLLWNEQFF.